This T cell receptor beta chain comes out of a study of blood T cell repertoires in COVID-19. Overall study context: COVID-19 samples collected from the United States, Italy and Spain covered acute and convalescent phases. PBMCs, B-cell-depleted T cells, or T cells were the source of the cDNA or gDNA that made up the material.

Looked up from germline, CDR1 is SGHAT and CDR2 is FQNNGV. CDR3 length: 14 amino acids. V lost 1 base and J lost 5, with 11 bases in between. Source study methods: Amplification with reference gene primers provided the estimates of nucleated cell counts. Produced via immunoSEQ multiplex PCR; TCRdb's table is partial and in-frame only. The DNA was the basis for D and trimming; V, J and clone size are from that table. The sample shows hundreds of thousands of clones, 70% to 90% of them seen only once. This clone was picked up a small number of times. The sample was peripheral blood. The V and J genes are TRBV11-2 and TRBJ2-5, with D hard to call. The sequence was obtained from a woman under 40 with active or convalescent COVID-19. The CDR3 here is CASSLGEPVETQYF. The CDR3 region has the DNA TGTGCCAGCAGCTTAGGTGAACCAGTCGAGACCCAGTACTTC.